The T cell receptor (beta chain) described here comes from a study of OX40 agonist ivuxolimab in advanced cancers. Across the study: Ivuxolimab, an antibody acting as an agonist of OX40 (CD134), was used to treat patients. Enrollees could have had prior anti-PD-1, anti-PD-L1 or anti-CTLA-4 therapy, which more than 30% had received. Study-wide results and caveats: No determination was made of the antigen specificity of the expanded peripheral T cells.

In this sample, this clone turned up once. What it recognizes is unknown. The CDR3 is made up of 14 amino acids. Germline CDR1 is KGHSH and CDR2 is LQKENI. V dropped 2 bases and J dropped 8 bases, with 12 bases sitting between them. Assay: immunoSEQ multiplex PCR; the TCRdb copy retains only in-frame clones and omits some. Of fewer than 60,000 clones listed, approximately 93% are singletons. The receptor was derived from an adult with an advanced solid tumor such as melanoma, head and neck, liver or kidney cancer. The genes are TRBV18 and TRBJ1-4; TRBD1 might be the D (6 bases). The sequences come from CD4+ or CD8+ T cells sorted from blood, collected in a trial of the OX40 agonist ivuxolimab. CDR3 loop: CASSPNRDGEKLFF. CDR3 bases: TGTGCCAGCTCACCAAACAGGGACGGGGAAAAACTGTTTTTT.